This entry lists 17 T cell receptor beta chains sequenced from one sample in a study of cytomegalovirus exposure and HLA in healthy donors. Sequencing was performed with immunoSEQ multiplex PCR; in TCRdb, only in-frame clones are kept and a portion is missing. The table shows over 85,000 clones, with over 85% occurring only once. Sequencing was performed on PBMCs. These receptors all come from a woman aged 18-29 years in good health and CMV-seronegative.

This sequence joins TRBV4-3 and TRBJ1-2, with a possible D match to TRBD1 (6 bases). The germline CDR1 and CDR2 sequences are LGHNA and YSLEER. The CDR3 runs 19 residues. The V end was cut by 0 bases, the J end by 4 bases, with 24 bases between. CDR3 nucleotide sequence: TGCGCCAGCAGCCAAGAAGGACCCCGGTTGGACAGCGACTTCTATGGCTACACCTTC. It encodes CASSQEGPRLDSDFYGYTF.

The chain recombines TRBV29-1 with TRBJ1-2, with TRBD1 as a possible D gene (5 bases). V lost 7 bases to trimming and J lost 4 bases, with 10 bases between them. CDR3 length equals 11 residues. The germline gives CDR1 SQVTM, CDR2 ANQGSEA. CDR3 nucleotides: TGCAGCGGCTCGACAGCCTATGGCTACACCTTC. Amino acid sequence: CSGSTAYGYTF.

The chain has TRBV5-4 and TRBJ1-6; 9 positions agree with TRBD1. Germline V CDR1 and CDR2: SGHNT, YYREEE (reference sequence). The CDR3 extends over 16 amino acids. V lost 3 bases, J lost 9 bases, and 10 bases stayed unmatched. The CDR3 loop reads CASSSGTGNYGSPLHF. CDR3 DNA: TGTGCCAGCAGCTCCGGGACAGGGAACTATGGTTCACCCCTCCACTTT.

In this sample, this clone turned up a few times. The CDR3 loop is CASSVETGGNQPQHF. DNA for the CDR3: TGTGCCAGCAGTGTGGAGACAGGGGGCAATCAGCCCCAGCATTTT. The chain joins TRBV6-1 to TRBJ1-5; 8 bases are shared with TRBD1. Germline values: CDR1 MNHNS, CDR2 SASEGT. The length of the CDR3 is 15 residues. After removal of 4 bases from V and 2 bases from J, the junction contained 4 bases not matched to a gene.

The chain recombines TRBV5-1 with TRBJ1-6, with D perhaps matching TRBD1 (5 bases). The germline V and J ends were trimmed by 0 bases and 7 bases, with 8 bases remaining between them. This CDR3 spans 14 amino acids. Germline assignment: CDR1 SGHRS and CDR2 YFSETQ. This CDR3 is CASSLGGRNSPLHF. CDR3 DNA sequence: TGCGCCAGCAGCTTGGGGGGCAGGAATTCACCCCTCCACTTT.

The chain combines TRBV27 with TRBJ1-2; TRBD1 might be the D (5 bases). This CDR3 contains 17 residues. Trimming removed 0 bases from V and 7 bases from J, with 21 bases in between. Germline CDR1 MNHEY, CDR2 SMNVEV (reference sequence). In DNA, the CDR3 is TGTGCCAGCAGTTTATCCCGGGGGGGTAGGGGTCCGTCTGGCTACACCTTC. Translating it yields CASSLSRGGRGPSGYTF.

This chain joins TRBV30 and TRBJ1-4; 7 bases fit TRBD1. The germline gives CDR1 GTSNPN, CDR2 SVGIG (reference sequence). The CDR3 is 19 residues long. J gave up 3 bases and V 4 bases, and 20 bases lay outside the gene matches. The CDR3 sequence: CAWNSPGRQGGVSNEKLFF. The CDR3 region has the DNA TGTGCCTGGAATTCCCCCGGTCGACAGGGTGGGGTTTCTAATGAAAAACTGTTTTTT.

DNA for the CDR3: TGTGCCAGCAGCGTAGCTCCCGGGGACTATGGCTACACCTTC. Translating gives CASSVAPGDYGYTF. The rearrangement uses TRBV9 and TRBJ1-2; D is undetermined. CDR3 length: 14 amino acids. Germline V CDR1 and CDR2: SGDLS, YYNGEE. The V and J ends lost 0 bases and 3 bases respectively, with 9 bases between them.

The chain links TRBV5-1 to TRBJ2-3, with D perhaps matching TRBD1 (6 bases). CDR3 length: 15 amino acids. V lost 0 bases to trimming and J lost 3 bases, with 11 bases between them. Germline loops: CDR1 SGHRS, CDR2 YFSETQ. CDR3 residues: CASSLGRQGTDTQYF. CDR3 bases: TGCGCCAGCAGCTTGGGTCGGCAGGGGACAGATACGCAGTATTTT.

The chain combines TRBV7-9 with TRBJ1-2; D perhaps matches TRBD1 (5 bases). This CDR3 is built from 15 residues. The V gene's germline CDR1 is SEHNR and CDR2 FQNEAQ (reference sequence). V lost 1 base, J lost 3 bases, and 12 bases lay in between. The CDR3 loop reads CASSLGGNQDYGYTF. CDR3 nucleotides: TGTGCCAGCAGCTTAGGGGGCAACCAAGACTATGGCTACACCTTC.

This rearrangement joins TRBV6-5 to TRBJ2-3; D remains ambiguous. The V end was cut by 6 bases, the J end by 4 bases, with 14 bases between. The CDR3 is 14 amino acids. Germline V gives CDR1 MNHEY, CDR2 SVGAGI. This CDR3 reads CASRIRLGPDTQYF. CDR3 DNA: TGTGCCAGCAGAATTCGTTTGGGCCCAGATACGCAGTATTTT.

V usage is TRBV27 and J usage is TRBJ2-1; 12 nucleotides match TRBD2. Looked up from germline, CDR1 is MNHEY and CDR2 is SMNVEV (reference sequence). J was trimmed by 13 bases and V by 5 bases; bases with no gene match: 9. The CDR3 loop spans 14 amino acids. CDR3 bases: TGTGCCAGCAGTGTCCTAGCGGGGGGGCGGGAACAGTTCTTC. Translation: CASSVLAGGREQFF.

The chain carries TRBV5-4 and TRBJ2-3; 7 bases map to TRBD2. CDR3 size: 14 residues. The V and J ends lost 4 bases and 4 bases, in that order; junction bases with no gene match: 6. The V gene's germline CDR1 is SGHNT and CDR2 YYREEE (reference sequence). The CDR3 reads CASSPWGGADTQYF. In DNA form, the CDR3 reads TGTGCCAGCAGCCCTTGGGGGGGAGCAGATACGCAGTATTTT.

V usage is TRBV9 and J usage is TRBJ1-6; D not certain. The CDR3 is 17 amino acids. Germline CDR1 is SGDLS and CDR2 is YYNGEE. V lost 0 bases and J 4 bases, leaving 14 bases between the germline ends. CDR3 loop: CASSVEARGSYNSPLHF. The CDR3 nucleotides read TGTGCCAGCAGCGTAGAAGCCCGGGGTTCATATAATTCACCCCTCCACTTT.

This chain uses TRBV9 with TRBJ2-1; D might be TRBD1 (5 bases). V was shortened by 0 bases and J by 0 bases, with 7 bases between the two germline ends. CDR3 size: 15 residues. Germline V CDR1 and CDR2: SGDLS, YYNGEE. The CDR3 sequence is CASSVGQYSYNEQFF. In nucleotides, the CDR3 is TGTGCCAGCAGCGTAGGACAGTACTCCTACAATGAGCAGTTCTTC.

The chain employs TRBV27 and TRBJ1-3; 8 positions match TRBD1. Trimming removed 3 bases from V and 3 bases from J; junction bases left unmatched: 4. The germline gives CDR1 MNHEY, CDR2 SMNVEV (reference sequence). This CDR3 contains 15 residues. Written as DNA, the CDR3 is TGTGCCAGCAGTTTCACAGGGGGTGGTGGAAACACCATATATTTT. This codes for CASSFTGGGGNTIYF.

This clone was seen many times. This sequence joins TRBV19 and TRBJ1-2; tentative D call: TRBD1 (5 bases). Germline V gene sequence: CDR1 LNHDA, CDR2 SQIVND (reference sequence). Between the trimmed V and J ends, which lost 6 bases and 4 bases, there was a span of 9 bases. The CDR3 covers 12 residues. DNA of the CDR3: TGTGCCAGTAGCCCGACAGTCTATGGCTACACCTTC. Its protein product is CASSPTVYGYTF.